Listed below are T cell receptor beta chains from one sample, sequenced in a study of identifying expanded T cells in peripheral blood. The repertoire was sequenced with immunoSEQ multiplex PCR; TCRdb's copy has only in-frame clones and lacks some. Of 100,000 or so clones listed, roughly 90% are singletons. The sequencing input was blood. The receptors were gathered from a person aged 18 to 75 in good health. Both conserved end residues are part of each CDR3. The order of the fields is D gene, J gene, clone size, V gene, CDR3 length, CDR3 DNA, CDR3 protein. The D gene is left open where the match is weak. Clone size appears in some rows only: once, few, many, or a class for an expanded clone.

TRBD1 TRBJ1-2 - TRBV13 14 TGTGCCAGCAGCGCCCCAGGGGGTCTGAGGGGCTACACCTTC CASSAPGGLRGYTF
- TRBJ2-7 - TRBV5-1 18 TGCGCCAGCAGCCGCGGGACAGAAGCGCAGCGATCCTCCTACGAGCAGTACTTC CASSRGTEAQRSSYEQYF
- TRBJ1-4 - TRBV4-2 15 TGTGCCAGCAGCTTGTGGGGGGGGGCTAATGAAAAACTGTTTTTT CASSLWGGANEKLFF
TRBD2 TRBJ2-7 once TRBV5-1 18 TGCGCCAGCAGCCGCTACCCCGGGACTAGCGGGGGGCCCTACGAGCAGTACTTC CASSRYPGTSGGPYEQYF
- TRBJ2-5 - TRBV12-5 19 TGTGCTAGTGGTTTTACTCATGACGGGACCGCATACCCAAGGGAGACCCAGTACTTC CASGFTHDGTAYPRETQYF
- TRBJ2-3 - TRBV5-1 14 TGCGCCAGCAGCTTTTTGGGGGCGGGAGATACGCAGTATTTT CASSFLGAGDTQYF
- TRBJ2-7 - TRBV5-1 15 TGCGCCAGCAGCATCGATGCCGGGCTAGCGTACGAGCAGTACTTC CASSIDAGLAYEQYF
- TRBJ2-7 - TRBV5-1 14 TGCGCCAGCGGCACACTCGACAGTACCTACGAGCAGTACTTC CASGTLDSTYEQYF
TRBD2 TRBJ2-2 once TRBV29-1 14 TGCAGCGTTCCACTAGCGGCGAACACCGGGGAGCTGTTTTTT CSVPLAANTGELFF
- TRBJ2-5 few TRBV7-9 13 TGTGCCAGCAGTTGGGGGGGCCGGGAGACCCAGTACTTC CASSWGGRETQYF
- TRBJ1-1 - TRBV28 17 TGTGCCAGCACCCACCCCGAACCCCAATTCATGAACACTGAAGCTTTCTTT CASTHPEPQFMNTEAFF
TRBD2 TRBJ2-1 - TRBV6-6 16 TGTGCCAGCAGTTACCCCTCGGCGGGGGAATACAATGAGCAGTTCTTC CASSYPSAGEYNEQFF
- TRBJ1-1 - TRBV7-2 15 TGTGCCAGCAGCCAGCGAACCTCAGGGAACACTGAAGCTTTCTTT CASSQRTSGNTEAFF
- TRBJ2-5 - TRBV6-5 15 TGTGCCAGCAGCTCCCCTCAGGGAAATGGGGAGACCCAGTACTTC CASSSPQGNGETQYF
- TRBJ2-7 - TRBV6-5 13 TGTGCCAGCAGTGCAGGTGCCCACTACGAGCAGTACTTC CASSAGAHYEQYF
- TRBJ1-5 - TRBV7-2 13 TGTGCCAGCAGCTTAGCCGGGCCCGCGCCCCAGCATTTT CASSLAGPAPQHF
- TRBJ2-2 - TRBV6-6 13 TGTGCCAGCAGTTACCCACCCCCCGGGGAGCTGTTTTTT CASSYPPPGELFF
- TRBJ1-1 - TRBV18 14 TGTGCCAGCTCACCCGACAGACAGAACACTGAAGCTTTCTTT CASSPDRQNTEAFF
TRBD1 TRBJ1-6 - TRBV5-6 14 TGTGCCAGCAGCTTGAACAGGGGCAATTCACCCCTCCACTTT CASSLNRGNSPLHF
TRBD1 TRBJ1-2 - TRBV7-2 15 TGTGCCAGCAGCTCTTCAACTGGGACAGGGTATGGCTACACCTTC CASSSSTGTGYGYTF
- TRBJ1-5 - TRBV6-5 14 TGTGCCAGCAGACCGGGGGGGAGCAATCAGCCCCAGCATTTT CASRPGGSNQPQHF
TRBD2 TRBJ2-7 - TRBV6-1 15 TGTGCCAGCAGTCCCGGACTAGCGGGGACCTACGAGCAGTACTTC CASSPGLAGTYEQYF
TRBD1 TRBJ2-7 - TRBV5-1 15 TGCGCCAGCATCGATTCCCCCGACAGGGTCTCCGAGCAGTACTTC CASIDSPDRVSEQYF
- TRBJ1-1 - TRBV6-5 12 TGTGCCAGCAGTTTGGCAAGGGCTGAAGCTTTCTTT CASSLARAEAFF